Listed below are T cell receptor beta chains from one sample, sequenced in a study of blood T cell repertoires in COVID-19. Clones were read by immunoSEQ multiplex PCR, and TCRdb kept only the in-frame ones, dropping some. The sample carries 250,000 to 300,000 clones, around 90% recorded once. The sequenced material came from peripheral blood. Source of these receptors: a woman in her thirties or forties who had recovered from COVID-19. CDR3s include the opening cysteine and the closing phenylalanine or tryptophan. Fields, in order: J gene, V gene, clone size, D gene, CDR3 DNA, CDR3 protein. A D gene is named only where the DNA matches it firmly. Clone sizes are given selectively: once, few, many, or a class where the clone is expanded.

j_gene: TRBJ2-2
v_gene: TRBV1
abundance: NA
d_gene: NA
CDR3nt: TGCACACTAGCGGGGGACACCGGGGAGCTGTTTTTT
CDR3aa: CTLAGDTGELFF

j_gene: TRBJ1-2
v_gene: TRBV5-6
abundance: NA
d_gene: TRBD1
CDR3nt: TGTGCCAGCAGCCGGTACAGGGGAACCTATGGCTACACCTTC
CDR3aa: CASSRYRGTYGYTF

j_gene: TRBJ2-2
v_gene: TRBV7-9
abundance: NA
d_gene: NA
CDR3nt: TGTGCCAGCAGGCCCCGCGGGGAGACCGGGGAGCTGTTTTTT
CDR3aa: CASRPRGETGELFF

j_gene: TRBJ2-1
v_gene: TRBV3-1/TRBV3-2
abundance: once
d_gene: TRBD2
CDR3nt: TGTGCCAGCAGCCACGGGGGGGCTAGCGGGAGGTTATACAATGAGCAGTTCTTC
CDR3aa: CASSHGGASGRLYNEQFF

j_gene: TRBJ1-5
v_gene: TRBV7-2
abundance: NA
d_gene: NA
CDR3nt: TGTGCCAGCAGCCCCTGGACAGCAGATCAGCCCCAGCATTTT
CDR3aa: CASSPWTADQPQHF

j_gene: TRBJ1-2
v_gene: TRBV7-9
abundance: NA
d_gene: NA
CDR3nt: TGTGCCAGCAGCCCCTTGGGCAGTGCTAACTATGGCTACACCTTC
CDR3aa: CASSPLGSANYGYTF

j_gene: TRBJ2-1
v_gene: TRBV27
abundance: NA
d_gene: TRBD1
CDR3nt: TGTGCCAGCAGTTTGGGGCAGGGGGCGAGTGAGCAGTTCTTC
CDR3aa: CASSLGQGASEQFF

j_gene: TRBJ1-1
v_gene: TRBV4-3
abundance: NA
d_gene: NA
CDR3nt: TGCGCCAGCAGCCAGGGGGCGGGAGCTTTCTTT
CDR3aa: CASSQGAGAFF

j_gene: TRBJ1-4
v_gene: TRBV5-8
abundance: NA
d_gene: TRBD1
CDR3nt: TGTGCCAGCAGCCCGGGACAGGGAAGTGAAAAACTGTTTTTT
CDR3aa: CASSPGQGSEKLFF

j_gene: TRBJ2-1
v_gene: TRBV7-9
abundance: NA
d_gene: TRBD2
CDR3nt: TGTGCCAGCAGCTTAGGGACTAGCGGTTACAATGAGCAGTTCTTC
CDR3aa: CASSLGTSGYNEQFF

j_gene: TRBJ1-1
v_gene: TRBV6-2/TRBV6-3
abundance: NA
d_gene: NA
CDR3nt: TGTGCCAGCAGTTACGGGGCACCCGAAGCTTTCTTT
CDR3aa: CASSYGAPEAFF

j_gene: TRBJ1-2
v_gene: TRBV5-5
abundance: NA
d_gene: TRBD1
CDR3nt: TGTGCCAGCAGCCCGAGGGGACAGGGGGACTATGGCTACACCTTC
CDR3aa: CASSPRGQGDYGYTF

j_gene: TRBJ2-5
v_gene: TRBV19
abundance: once
d_gene: NA
CDR3nt: TGTGCCAGTAGTGGGCAGGGACGGCCGGGGGCCCAGTACTTC
CDR3aa: CASSGQGRPGAQYF

j_gene: TRBJ2-3
v_gene: TRBV27
abundance: NA
d_gene: TRBD2
CDR3nt: TGTGCCAGCAGTTTATGGGGCCCTAGCGGGAGGCCCATGACAGATACGCAGTATTTT
CDR3aa: CASSLWGPSGRPMTDTQYF

j_gene: TRBJ1-3
v_gene: TRBV9
abundance: NA
d_gene: NA
CDR3nt: TGTGCCAGCAGCCCACGACAGCCCTCTGGAAACACCATATATTTT
CDR3aa: CASSPRQPSGNTIYF

j_gene: TRBJ1-5
v_gene: TRBV29-1
abundance: NA
d_gene: NA
CDR3nt: TGCAGCGCGGGGGAGAATAGCAATCAGCCCCAGCATTTT
CDR3aa: CSAGENSNQPQHF

j_gene: TRBJ2-7
v_gene: TRBV7-9
abundance: NA
d_gene: NA
CDR3nt: TGTGCCAGCAGCTTAGCATGGCGGGACGGCTCCTACGAGCAGTACTTC
CDR3aa: CASSLAWRDGSYEQYF

j_gene: TRBJ1-2
v_gene: TRBV10-3
abundance: NA
d_gene: NA
CDR3nt: TGTGCCATCAGTGAGTCGGCCCTCGGAGGTGGCTACACCTTC
CDR3aa: CAISESALGGGYTF

j_gene: TRBJ2-3
v_gene: TRBV10-1
abundance: once
d_gene: NA
CDR3nt: TGCGCCAGCAGCCCCGGGAGTAGGGGCACGCAGTATTTT
CDR3aa: CASSPGSRGTQYF

j_gene: TRBJ2-1
v_gene: TRBV7-9
abundance: NA
d_gene: TRBD2
CDR3nt: TGTGCCAGCACCCCGACTAGCGGACGGGAAAAGTTCTTC
CDR3aa: CASTPTSGREKFF

j_gene: TRBJ2-1
v_gene: TRBV7-9
abundance: NA
d_gene: NA
CDR3nt: TGTGCCAGCAGCCCCGGGACATACAATGAGCAGTTCTTC
CDR3aa: CASSPGTYNEQFF

j_gene: TRBJ1-5
v_gene: TRBV5-1
abundance: NA
d_gene: NA
CDR3nt: TGCGCCAGCAGCCCTGCGGGGGTGGGGCAGCCCCAGCATTTT
CDR3aa: CASSPAGVGQPQHF

j_gene: TRBJ2-5
v_gene: TRBV10-3
abundance: NA
d_gene: TRBD1
CDR3nt: TGTGCCATCAGTGAGCCCCCGGGACAGGGAGGGACCCAGTACTTC
CDR3aa: CAISEPPGQGGTQYF

j_gene: TRBJ2-1
v_gene: TRBV7-7
abundance: NA
d_gene: NA
CDR3nt: TGTGCTAGCAGCCCAGGCGGGGCCGGTGGGTACAATGAGCAGTTCTTC
CDR3aa: CASSPGGAGGYNEQFF

j_gene: TRBJ1-1
v_gene: TRBV7-3
abundance: NA
d_gene: NA
CDR3nt: TGTGCCAGCAGCTTTGGTGGGGGCCTGAACACTGAAGCTTTCTTT
CDR3aa: CASSFGGGLNTEAFF